The following is a TCR beta chain sequence with its context. What it binds is not known. This sample is drawn from a study of T cells in Graves' hyperthyroidism and ophthalmopathy. The V gene's germline CDR1 is KGHSH and CDR2 LQKENI. J was trimmed by 9 bases and V by 6 bases; bases with no gene match: 9. The CDR3 loop spans 14 amino acids. TCR beta CDR3 region amplification was performed from RNA transcripts. First-round RT-PCR with HTBI primers amplified the TCR CDR3 region. TCRdb processed the multiplex PCR reads anew with MiXCR; each CDR3 protein has one entry. The table lists 200,000 or so distinct CDR3 sequences, roughly a sixth of them singletons. Study conclusions and caveats: Clonotypes that were expanded in thyroid above 0.001 mostly appeared in blood too.

Researchers barred patients who had uncontrolled infection, other autoimmune disease, pregnancy or lactation. This TCR was recovered from a woman aged 50 to 65 with Graves' hyperthyroidism. The rearrangement links TRBV18 to TRBJ2-1; TRBD1 agrees at 9 bases. Sequencing was done on a sample of blood. The CDR3 sequence: CASSRRTGEGEQFF. CDR3 DNA: TGTGCCAGCTCGCGCCGGACAGGGGAGGGTGAGCAGTTCTTC.